A selection of T cell receptor beta chains follows, all from one sample in a study of shared clonotypes between healthy human individuals. TCRdb's table, derived via immunoSEQ multiplex PCR, lists solely in-frame clones and lacks some. Of about 680,000 clones listed, 55% to 85% were seen once; the top ten hold 1.5% to 2%. Sequenced: memory CD4+ T cells sorted from blood. These receptors were obtained from a woman under 40 in good health. Each CDR3 is given without its conserved first and last residue.

v_call	j_call	cdr3_aa
TRBV11-2	TRBJ2-2	ASSLMANTGELF
TRBV5-6	TRBJ2-7	ATSPGPSYEQY
TRBV7-2	TRBJ2-3	ASSSQLAGTDTQY
TRBV7-9	TRBJ1-2	ASSYTFVGDYGYT
TRBV14	TRBJ2-2	ASSLERGTSGSRRELF
TRBV19	TRBJ1-1	ASSTETGGNTEAF
TRBV28	TRBJ1-5	ASSQPEVDRAWSQPQH
TRBV29-1	TRBJ2-1	SAQRREHHNEQF
TRBV27	TRBJ2-2	ASSIGQTTGELF
TRBV7-2	TRBJ2-1	ASSFVGLPNEQF
TRBV19	TRBJ2-4	ASSPLKLGENIQY
TRBV7-3	TRBJ2-1	ASSLNAQLNYNEQF
TRBV11-2	TRBJ2-7	ASSLVGSYEQY
TRBV6-1	TRBJ2-2	ASSERRLNTGELF
TRBV29-1	TRBJ2-5	SAEGQGWETQY
TRBV28	TRBJ2-1	ASSLWRGASYNEQF
TRBV20-1	TRBJ2-3	SASLTETQY
TRBV5-1	TRBJ2-1	ASSLDLVRVNNEQF
TRBV6-6	TRBJ2-7	ASRTSGGYEQY
TRBV7-3	TRBJ2-7	ASSKGLAGAYEQY
TRBV6-5	TRBJ1-4	ASGRPTNEKLF
TRBV5-1	TRBJ1-5	ASSLGPSGNQPQH
TRBV28	TRBJ2-3	ASSLNSPVADTQY
TRBV11-2	TRBJ2-7	ASSILDQGYEQY
TRBV28	TRBJ1-1	ASSLGRNTEAF
TRBV9	TRBJ2-1	ASSQGLAGIDEQF
TRBV18	TRBJ1-3	ASSPDSGNTIY
TRBV6-1	TRBJ1-5	ASSEVSLWNQPQH
TRBV7-6	TRBJ2-1	ASSLSVSSYNEQF
TRBV10-3	TRBJ2-2	AISEGGQFNTGELF
TRBV27	TRBJ2-7	ASRQQGFHEQY
TRBV6-1	TRBJ2-3	ASLRGREGLEQY
TRBV5-1	TRBJ2-3	ASSLGDRSTDTQY
TRBV19	TRBJ1-1	ASSKGLNTEAF
TRBV28	TRBJ1-4	ASSSTRTGVYIATNEKLF
TRBV5-1	TRBJ2-3	ASSLGGAPSTDTQY
TRBV28	TRBJ2-7	ASRQTGVDEQY
TRBV5-1	TRBJ2-7	ASSRQGESRADEQY
TRBV28	TRBJ1-1	ASDNPRGNTEAF
TRBV9	TRBJ2-3	ASSSLQGGTDTQY
TRBV27	TRBJ2-1	ASSQGPPYNEQF
TRBV4-1	TRBJ1-1	ASRVTWDGTEAF
TRBV28	TRBJ2-1	ASSLTVINEQF
TRBV10-3	TRBJ2-1	AISRQQANNEQF
TRBV5-1	TRBJ1-2	ASSLGHTGLAPDGYT
TRBV28	TRBJ2-2	ASTGGAHTGELF
TRBV19	TRBJ2-2	ASSIGGRNTGELF
TRBV9	TRBJ2-2	ASSVAGNTGELF